The next 25 T cell receptor beta chains were all read from a single sample in a study of Ad26.COV2.S vaccination and SARS-CoV-2 variants. Described treatment: around 19 received Ad26.COV2.S at low or high dose, single or two shots; about 5 received placebo; per-sample allocation not given. At day 63 after the first vaccine or placebo injection, samples were drawn. The assay was immunoSEQ multiplex PCR, and TCRdb's table has in-frame clones only and misses some. This table holds some 350,000 clones, approximately 85% found once. This specimen consisted of peripheral blood, obtained in a trial of Ad26.COV2.S vaccine versus placebo. Every receptor here comes from a person between 18 and 60 years old who received the Ad26.COV2.S COVID-19 vaccine or a placebo.

The chain carries TRBV5-1 and TRBJ2-7, with D unclear. The CDR3 spans 13 residues. Trimming took 6 bases from V and 1 from J, leaving 11 bases between them. Germline V gives CDR1 SGHRS, CDR2 YFSETQ. This chain's CDR3 is CASKIEPSYEQYF. The CDR3 DNA follows: TGCGCCAGCAAGATAGAGCCTTCCTACGAGCAGTACTTC.

The chain recombines TRBV18 with TRBJ2-4, with a possible D match to TRBD1 (5 bases). The CDR3 runs 17 residues. The germline V gene has CDR1 KGHSH and CDR2 LQKENI. The V end was cut by 0 bases, the J end by 0 bases, with 12 bases between. CDR3 nucleotide sequence: TGTGCCAGCTCACCACCGGCCAGGGCGTTAGCCAAAAACATTCAGTACTTC. Translated: CASSPPARALAKNIQYF.

The V gene is TRBV25-1, the J gene TRBJ2-1, with D possibly matching TRBD1 (6 bases). This CDR3 comprises 14 residues. Germline loops: CDR1 MGHDK, CDR2 SYGVNS. V lost 3 bases, J lost 4 bases, and 10 bases lay in between. The CDR3, as DNA: TGTGCCAGCAGTGATACCACAGGGTACAATGAGCAGTTCTTC. This encodes CASSDTTGYNEQFF.

As for this clone: The junction shows a germline mismatch at one end, possibly a read error. The chain links TRBV19 to TRBJ2-7; D gene ambiguous. The CDR3 runs to 9 residues. Germline assignment: CDR1 LNHDA and CDR2 SQIVND (reference sequence). This CDR3 is CASSIVGWF. CDR3 DNA: TGTGCCAGTAGTATAGTGGGCTGGTTC.

The CDR3 DNA is TGTGCCACCAGTGATTTTAGGACTAGCGGGTGGTCAGATACGCAGTATTTT. This gives the protein CATSDFRTSGWSDTQYF. The V gene is TRBV24-1, the J gene TRBJ2-3; 11 nucleotides align to TRBD2. The V and J ends lost 1 base and 4 bases, in that order; junction bases with no gene match: 6. CDR3 size: 17 residues. The germline V gene encodes CDR1 KGHDR and CDR2 SFDVKD.

The chain is built from TRBV5-1 and TRBJ2-2, with unresolved D. Trimming removed 1 base at V and 0 bases at J, with 10 bases between. Germline-derived CDR1 and CDR2 are SGHRS and YFSETQ. The CDR3 length is 16 residues. In nucleotides, the CDR3 is TGCGCCAGCAGCTTGTGGTCGTCAGCGAACACCGGGGAGCTGTTTTTT. Protein: CASSLWSSANTGELFF.

The chain is built from TRBV2 and TRBJ2-1, with 7 bases fitting TRBD2. After removal of 2 bases from V and 3 bases from J, the junction contained 7 bases not matched to a gene. This CDR3 contains 16 residues. CDR1 SNHLY and CDR2 FYNNEI come from the germline V gene. CDR3: CASSELGGFVYNEQFF. The CDR3 coding sequence is TGTGCCAGCAGTGAATTGGGGGGGTTCGTCTACAATGAGCAGTTCTTC.

The V gene is TRBV6-2 or TRBV6-3, the J gene TRBJ2-2, with unresolved D. Looked up from germline, CDR1 is MNHEY and CDR2 is SVGEGT. Between the trimmed V and J ends, which lost 6 bases and 5 bases, there was a span of 13 bases. CDR3 length: 14 residues. CDR3 loop: CASSHDLGTGELFF. CDR3 nucleotides: TGTGCCAGCAGCCATGACTTAGGAACCGGGGAGCTGTTTTTT.

The genes are TRBV27 and TRBJ2-2; 7 nucleotides align to TRBD1. CDR3 length: 16 residues. Germline trimming cut 10 bases from V and 0 bases from J; bases unmatched to any gene: 11. Per germline, CDR1 MNHEY and CDR2 SMNVEV (reference sequence). CDR3: CANSPPTGPNTGELFF. CDR3 in DNA: TGTGCCAACAGCCCACCGACAGGGCCGAACACCGGGGAGCTGTTTTTT.

The chain combines TRBV2 with TRBJ2-3; D is ambiguous. CDR1 is SNHLY and CDR2 is FYNNEI in the germline V gene. Trimming took off 7 bases at V and 0 bases at J, with 14 bases between the two ends. CDR3 length: 15 residues. CDR3 bases: TGTGCCAGCAACGACCCTCGCTATAGCACAGATACGCAGTATTTT. Protein sequence: CASNDPRYSTDTQYF.

This clone has a handful of counts. This CDR3 reads CASSLVAASDAGRDTQYF. The DNA of the CDR3 is TGTGCCAGCAGCTTAGTAGCTGCCTCGGACGCCGGGAGAGATACGCAGTATTTT. The chain recombines TRBV7-2 with TRBJ2-3; TRBD2 might be the D (6 bases). There are 18 residues in the CDR3. The germline V gene encodes CDR1 SGHTA and CDR2 FQGNSA. V was trimmed by 1 base and J by 5 bases, leaving 22 bases between them.

The J gene is TRBJ2-1, the V gene TRBV27, with D possibly being TRBD1 (5 bases). V was pared by 0 bases and J by 5 bases, with 11 bases between. Germline V CDR1 and CDR2: MNHEY, SMNVEV (reference sequence). CDR3 size: 15 residues. As DNA, the CDR3 is TGTGCCAGCAGTTTATCGAGGACAATACACAATGAGCAGTTCTTC. Translation: CASSLSRTIHNEQFF.

V usage is TRBV3-1 (or the pseudogene TRBV3-2) and J usage is TRBJ2-7, with D tentatively TRBD2 (5 bases). Germline V lookup: CDR1 LGHDT, CDR2 YNNKEL (reference sequence). V was clipped by 0 bases and J by 6 bases, with 9 bases between them. This CDR3 has 13 amino acids. DNA for the CDR3: TGTGCCAGCAGCCAAGAACTAGGCCTCGAGCAGTACTTC. It specifies CASSQELGLEQYF.

This chain uses TRBV2 with TRBJ2-1; TRBD2 is a possible D gene (6 bases). V lost 8 bases and J lost 5, with 19 bases in between. The germline CDR1 and CDR2 sequences are SNHLY and FYNNEI. This CDR3 spans 15 amino acids. The CDR3: CASAPGGAGNNEQFF. Written as DNA, the CDR3 is TGTGCCAGCGCCCCAGGCGGGGCTGGGAACAATGAGCAGTTCTTC.

This chain joins TRBV27 and TRBJ2-1, with 14 bases fitting TRBD2. The CDR3 has 19 amino acids. After removal of 7 bases from V and 1 base from J, the junction contained 12 bases not matched to a gene. Per germline, CDR1 MNHEY and CDR2 SMNVEV (reference sequence). The CDR3 spells CASIAAGTSGSGSYNEQFF. CDR3 bases: TGTGCCAGCATTGCTGCGGGGACTAGCGGGAGTGGGTCCTACAATGAGCAGTTCTTC.

This clone was detected a few times. The chain joins TRBV2 to TRBJ2-5, with D unresolved. Trimming shortened V by 1 base and J by 4 bases, and 7 bases separated the two germline ends. CDR1 is SNHLY and CDR2 is FYNNEI in the germline V gene. The CDR3 length is 13 residues. CDR3 bases: TGTGCCAGCAGTGAAGGAATGTTAGAGACCCAGTACTTC. This sequence encodes CASSEGMLETQYF. The variable domain in full, completed from reference TRBV2 and TRBJ2-5, reads EPEVTQTPSHQVTQMGQEVILRCVPISNHLYFYWYRQILGQKVEFLVSFYNNEISEKSEIFDDQFSVERPDGSNFTLKIRSTKLEDSAMYFCASSEGMLETQYFGPGTRLLVL.

The chain uses TRBV19 and TRBJ2-1; D perhaps matches TRBD1 (6 bases). V was trimmed by 2 bases and J by 1 base, leaving 12 bases between them. This CDR3 is built from 16 residues. The germline V gene has CDR1 LNHDA and CDR2 SQIVND (reference sequence). The CDR3 coding sequence is TGTGCCAGTAGTATACTACAGGGTGCGTCCTACAATGAGCAGTTCTTC. Translated, it gives CASSILQGASYNEQFF. The variable domain in full, completed from reference TRBV19 and TRBJ2-1, reads DGGITQSPKYLFRKEGQNVTLSCEQNLNHDAMYWYRQDPGQGLRLIYYSQIVNDFQKGDIAEGYSVSREKKESFPLTVTSAQKNPTAFYLCASSILQGASYNEQFFGPGTRLTVL.

The sample holds many counts of this clone. The CDR3 reads CASSQAWRPNGELFF. In DNA form, the CDR3 reads TGTGCCAGTAGTCAAGCGTGGCGGCCCAACGGGGAGCTGTTTTTT. The chain joins TRBV19 to TRBJ2-2, with D hard to call. CDR3 length equals 15 residues. The germline CDR1 and CDR2 sequences are LNHDA and SQIVND (reference sequence). V was shortened by 5 bases and J by 7 bases, with 17 bases between the two germline ends.

The CDR3 region is CASSLSRREQYF. The CDR3 coding sequence is TGTGCCAGCAGTTTATCTCGAAGGGAGCAGTACTTC. The chain recombines TRBV28 with TRBJ2-7; no reliable D call. The CDR3 length is 12 residues. V was trimmed by 1 base and J by 7 bases, leaving 8 bases between them. Germline V CDR1 and CDR2: MDHEN, SYDVKM.

As DNA, the CDR3 is TGTGCCAGCAGCCCCAGTGAAAAACTGTTTTTT. Protein: CASSPSEKLFF. The chain is built from TRBV7-9 and TRBJ1-4; D is unresolved. V lost 5 bases, J lost 7 bases, and 5 bases lay in between. Per the germline V gene, CDR1 is SEHNR and CDR2 is FQNEAQ (reference sequence). The CDR3 runs to 11 residues.

V and J are TRBV5-5 and TRBJ2-3; the D is unclear. V gave up 5 bases and J gave up 0 bases, with 10 bases separating them. CDR1 and CDR2 from the germline V gene are SGHKS and YYEKEE (reference sequence). This CDR3 is built from 14 residues. CDR3 nucleotide sequence: TGTGCCAGCAGTCCTATTTCTAGCACAGATACGCAGTATTTT. This codes for CASSPISSTDTQYF.

V usage is TRBV28 and J usage is TRBJ2-7; D possibly corresponds to TRBD2 (5 bases). The V end was cut by 6 bases, the J end by 4 bases, with 13 bases between. There are 13 residues in the CDR3. In germline, CDR1 is MDHEN, CDR2 SYDVKM. The CDR3 nucleotides read TGTGCCAGCAGGGCAAACTCGGGATACGAGCAGTACTTC. Translated: CASRANSGYEQYF.

The rearrangement joins TRBV5-4 to TRBJ2-7; TRBD1 might be the D (5 bases). Trimming stripped 4 bases from V and 3 bases from J, with 11 bases between. Per germline, CDR1 SGHNT and CDR2 YYREEE (reference sequence). The CDR3 has 13 amino acids. CDR3 sequence reads: CASSVEQDYEQYF. The CDR3 nucleotides are TGTGCCAGCAGCGTTGAACAGGACTACGAGCAGTACTTC. Using reference TRBV5-4 and TRBJ2-7 for the parts outside the CDR3, the full variable domain is ETGVTQSPTHLIKTRGQQVTLRCSSQSGHNTVSWYQQALGQGPQFIFQYYREEENGRGNFPPRFSGLQFPNYSSELNVNALELDDSALYLCASSVEQDYEQYFGPGTRLTVT.

V and J are TRBV3-1 (or the pseudogene TRBV3-2) and TRBJ2-1; D is undetermined. V lost 0 bases to trimming and J lost 10 bases, with 13 bases between them. From germline, CDR1 is LGHDT and CDR2 YNNKEL (reference sequence). The length of the CDR3 is 14 residues. The CDR3 loop reads CASSQDQPLGEQFF. CDR3 bases: TGTGCCAGCAGCCAAGATCAGCCTTTGGGGGAGCAGTTCTTC.

The chain uses TRBV28 and TRBJ2-6; 7 nucleotides match TRBD1. The germline V gene encodes CDR1 MDHEN and CDR2 SYDVKM. V gave up 4 bases and J gave up 0 bases; unmatched junction bases: 6. The CDR3 is made up of 17 amino acids. CDR3 nucleotide sequence: TGTGCCAGCAGTTCTATCGGACAGGCCTCTGGGGCCAACGTCCTGACTTTC. Encoded protein: CASSSIGQASGANVLTF.